This TCR beta chain was recorded in a study of identifying expanded T cells in peripheral blood. During the collection period, no donor immune events like infections were recorded. With respect to this clone: Antigen specificity is unknown.

The CDR3 contains 11 residues. Germline V CDR1 and CDR2: MNHEY, SVGAGI. The V end lost 5 bases, the J end lost 3 bases, and 5 bases lay between the germline ends. Generated by immunoSEQ multiplex PCR, the TCRdb table keeps only in-frame clones and is missing some. The table includes around 100,000 clones, around 88% detected once. The study, taken as a whole, reports: Clone count variance between roughly 2-week samples rose with total template count.

Sequencing input: blood. The receptor's source is a person aged 18 to 70 in good health. The chain joins TRBV6-5 to TRBJ2-7, with D unclear. CDR3 amino acids: CASSGDYEQYF. CDR3 nucleotides: TGTGCCAGCAGTGGGGACTACGAGCAGTACTTC.